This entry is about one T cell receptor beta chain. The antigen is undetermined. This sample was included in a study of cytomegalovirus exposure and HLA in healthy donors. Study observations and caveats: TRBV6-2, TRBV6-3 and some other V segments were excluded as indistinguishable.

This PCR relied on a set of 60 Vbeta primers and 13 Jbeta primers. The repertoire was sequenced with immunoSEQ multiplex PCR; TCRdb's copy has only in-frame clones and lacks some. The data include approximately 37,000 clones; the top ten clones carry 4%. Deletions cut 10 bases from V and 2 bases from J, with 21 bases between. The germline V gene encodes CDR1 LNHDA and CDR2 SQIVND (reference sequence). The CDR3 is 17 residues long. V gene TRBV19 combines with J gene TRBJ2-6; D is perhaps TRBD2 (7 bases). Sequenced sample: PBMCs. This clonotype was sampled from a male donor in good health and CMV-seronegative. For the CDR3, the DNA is TGTGCCACCCCCCCTTACGGGGGGCGCGCTGGGGCCAACGTCCTGACTTTC. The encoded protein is CATPPYGGRAGANVLTF.